What follows are 3 T cell receptor beta chains derived from one specimen sequenced in a study of T cell repertoires in aging, cancer and after chemotherapy (dated by TCRdb to between 2018 and 2020). The sample was run on an Illumina MiSeq. Using a mixed TRB-A/B primer pool, multiplex touch-down PCR amplified rearranged TRB sequences covering the V, D and J segments. In TCRdb, the public reads were trimmed at Q25 with fastp and aligned with MiXCR, with productive beta chains retained. Entries that share a CDR3 protein sequence are merged under the most common genes and DNA. The sample profile shows about 1,700 distinct CDR3 sequences; 55% to 60% of them were found once. The ten largest make up under 85% of the sample. Genomic DNA extracted from peripheral blood, rather than sorted cells or RNA, was used as the source for amplification of TCR beta rearrangements. Sequencing input: blood. These receptor sequences come from a human donor with a blood cancer.

This clonotype was counted between two and nine times. The rearrangement joins TRBV6-5 to TRBJ2-3; D possibly corresponds to TRBD1 (6 bases). Trimming pared 5 bases from V and 6 bases from J, leaving 18 bases between. This CDR3 is 15 amino acids long. Germline CDR1 is MNHEY and CDR2 is SVGAGI. DNA for the CDR3: TGTGCCAGCAGTAGCCGGACAGCCGGGTTGGATACGCAGTATTTT. Its protein is CASSSRTAGLDTQYF.

The genes are TRBV6-1 and TRBJ2-3, with D unclear. Per the germline V gene, CDR1 is MNHNS and CDR2 is SASEGT. This CDR3 is 15 amino acids long. Trimming took off 3 bases at V and 4 bases at J, with 14 bases between the two ends. CDR3 residues: CASSDTVSPADTQYF. In nucleotides, the CDR3 is TGTGCCAGCAGTGATACGGTTAGCCCGGCAGATACGCAGTATTTT.

The V call is TRBV12-3 or TRBV12-4, the J call TRBJ1-5; weak D call: TRBD1 (6 bases). V was trimmed by 5 bases and J by 3 bases, leaving 17 bases between them. The CDR3 contains 16 residues. The CDR3 sequence: CASSGEGGGLNQPQHF. Here the CDR3 DNA reads TGTGCCAGCAGTGGTGAGGGAGGGGGGCTCAATCAGCCCCAGCATTTT.